This T cell receptor beta chain was observed in a study of patients and donors after allogeneic stem cell transplantation. TCRdb independently ran MiXCR on the RT-PCR reads; one entry per CDR3 protein. The data contain some 880,000 distinct CDR3 sequences, about a sixth of them singletons. CDR1 is ENHRY, CDR2 SYGVKD, per germline. Losses at the gene ends were 2 bases for V and 5 bases for J; bases not matched to a gene: 0. The CDR3 spans 14 residues. The chain recombines TRBV10-3 with TRBJ2-2, with TRBD1 matching 9 bases. The source of this sequence is a human donor who was either an allogeneic HSCT recipient or a stem cell or donor lymphocyte infusion donor (not recorded which). It is not recorded whose cells these are; they may come from a transplant donor. The sequenced sample consisted of blood, either unsorted or a sorted T cell fraction (not recorded which). The CDR3 DNA is TGTGCCATCAGTGAGGGACAGGGGACCGGGGAGCTGTTTTTT. This sequence encodes CAISEGQGTGELFF.